Below, 17 T cell receptor beta chains from the same sample are listed, as sequenced in a study of T cell clonality in common variable immunodeficiency. Study results and caveats: In common variable immunodeficiency, TCR beta chains reportedly carried fewer deletions and N-nucleotide insertions.

The antigens for these receptors are not known. Measured with immunoSEQ multiplex PCR; TCRdb has only the in-frame clones, and not every one. The table lists some 42,000 clones, with no singletons. The source material was peripheral blood mononuclear cells. Receptors were obtained from a human donor with common variable immunodeficiency.

This clone was counted a few times. Coverage ceases 3 residues before the CDR3 finishes, and the germline J gene fills in the end. The chain links TRBV18 to TRBJ1-4; TRBD1 matches at 7 bases. V lost 3 bases, J lost 4 bases, and 11 bases stayed unmatched. The CDR3 has 17 residues. Germline assignment: CDR1 KGHSH and CDR2 LQKENI. CDR3 sequence: CASSPTPGTVFNEKLFF. CDR3 DNA, as far as it was read: TGTGCCAGCTCACCCACCCCCGGGACAGTGTTTAATGAAAAA.

This clone was seen more than once but under ten times. The CDR3 goes on 3 residues after the read ends, and that part is filled in from the germline J gene. The V call is TRBV30, the J call TRBJ2-7, with 9 bases lining up with TRBD1. In germline, CDR1 is GTSNPN, CDR2 SVGIG (reference sequence). V shed 1 base and J 5 bases; nucleotides not matched to a gene: 9. This CDR3 contains 15 residues. Partial CDR3 DNA: TGTGCCTGGAGTGCCCGGACAGGGGCGGGCAACGAG. The encoded protein is CAWSARTGAGNE. From start to end, the CDR3 is CAWSARTGAGNEQYF.

At least ten counts were recorded for this clone. The read ends 3 residues before the CDR3 terminus; that terminus is restored from the germline J gene. J is TRBJ2-7 and V is TRBV18; 9 positions agree with TRBD1. The CDR3 has 13 amino acids. Trimming removed 6 bases from V and 5 bases from J; junction bases left unmatched: 5. CDR1 is KGHSH and CDR2 is LQKENI in the germline V gene. CDR3 DNA, as far as it was read: TGTGCCAGCTCTCAAGACAGGGGGAACGAG. This encodes CASSQDRGNE. The CDR3, in full, reads CASSQDRGNEQYF.

The sample holds many counts of this clone. The read terminates 3 residues before the CDR3 end, so the remaining end is supplied by the germline J gene. The chain combines TRBV5-1 with TRBJ2-7, with D possibly being TRBD2 (6 bases). V was cut by 0 bases and J by 1 base, with 11 bases left in between. Germline V gene lookup returns CDR1 SGHRS and CDR2 YFSETQ. The CDR3 contains 15 residues. The CDR3 bases that were read are TGCGCCAGCAGCTTGGAAGCCCTAGCGTCCTACGAG. It yields the protein CASSLEALASYE. In full, the CDR3 is CASSLEALASYEQYF.

Worth noting for this clone: Sequencing ends 3 residues short of the CDR3 end; the germline J gene provides the rest. This chain links TRBV7-8 with TRBJ2-5; D possibly corresponds to TRBD1 (5 bases). The ends were cut back, 4 bases at V and 5 bases at J, with 17 bases in the middle. The CDR3 covers 15 residues. Germline CDR1 and CDR2: SGHVS and FQNEAQ. The CDR3 is CASSSVRTPTETQYF. The CDR3 DNA, read in part, is TGTGCCAGCAGCTCCGTACGGACACCGACGGAGACC.

About this clone: Read data end 3 residues before the CDR3 end; the end is taken from the germline J gene. The chain is built from TRBV19 and TRBJ1-2; D unresolved. Trimming left V 5 bases short and J 5 bases short, with 6 bases between. This CDR3 is 11 amino acids long. Germline loops: CDR1 LNHDA, CDR2 SQIVND (reference sequence). CDR3 region: CASSYRYGYTF. CDR3 DNA (partial): TGTGCCAGTAGTTACCGGTATGGC.

This clone was seen repeatedly, ten times or more. Sequencing ends 3 residues short of the CDR3 end; the germline J gene provides the rest. The rearrangement links TRBV7-3 to TRBJ1-1; TRBD1 might be the D (5 bases). The V gene lost 2 bases and the J gene lost 1 base, with 14 bases spanning the gap. This CDR3 contains 16 residues. CDR1 and CDR2 from the germline V gene are SGHTA and FQGTGA. The part of the CDR3 DNA that was read is TGTGCCAGCAGCTTATTGAGACAGAATAAGAACACTGAA. Encoded protein: CASSLLRQNKNTE. In full, the CDR3 is CASSLLRQNKNTEAFF.

Points on this clone: From the germline J gene comes the end of the CDR3, since the read stops 3 residues before it. The chain carries TRBV19 and TRBJ1-3; D remains ambiguous. Trimming pared 3 bases from V and 6 bases from J, leaving 12 bases between. The CDR3 sequence is 14 residues long. Germline V CDR1 and CDR2: LNHDA, SQIVND (reference sequence). The covered CDR3 bases are TGTGCCAGTAGTATGGTGGAACAGATAAACACC. Translated: CASSMVEQINT. The entire CDR3 sequence reads CASSMVEQINTIYF. Full variable domain (outside the CDR3, taken from reference TRBV19 and TRBJ1-3): DGGITQSPKYLFRKEGQNVTLSCEQNLNHDAMYWYRQDPGQGLRLIYYSQIVNDFQKGDIAEGYSVSREKKESFPLTVTSAQKNPTAFYLCASSMVEQINTIYFGEGSWLTVV.

This clone was recorded at least ten times. Read data end 3 residues before the CDR3 end; the end is taken from the germline J gene. This sequence joins TRBV30 and TRBJ2-7; 8 nucleotides align to TRBD2. The CDR3 is 12 amino acids. J was trimmed by 6 bases and V by 5 bases; bases with no gene match: 6. Per the germline V gene, CDR1 is GTSNPN and CDR2 is SVGIG (reference sequence). The chain's CDR3 is CAWGQAGVEQYF. The part of the CDR3 DNA that was read is TGTGCCTGGGGACAAGCGGGAGTCGAG.

In its sample, this clone was seen many times. With the read ending 3 residues before the CDR3 end, the germline J gene is used to fill in that end. The chain employs TRBV18 and TRBJ2-7, with 9 bases fitting TRBD1. This CDR3 is 15 amino acids long. J was trimmed by 0 bases and V by 6 bases; bases with no gene match: 6. Per germline, CDR1 KGHSH and CDR2 LQKENI. Here the CDR3 reads CASSLGQGISYEQYF. CDR3 DNA, as far as it was read: TGTGCCAGCTCTCTCGGACAGGGGATCTCCTACGAG.

Of note for this clone: The sequence runs out 3 residues before the end of the CDR3; the remainder is reconstructed from the germline J gene. The chain joins TRBV5-1 to TRBJ1-5; D call uncertain. There are 15 residues in the CDR3. The V gene's germline CDR1 is SGHRS and CDR2 YFSETQ. With 0 bases removed from V and 4 bases from J, the gap between germline ends came to 11 bases. CDR3 region: CASSLEGPRNQPQHF. Incomplete CDR3 DNA: TGCGCCAGCAGCTTGGAGGGTCCACGAAATCAGCCC. Full variable domain (remainder filled in from reference TRBV5-1 and TRBJ1-5): KAGVTQTPRYLIKTRGQQVTLSCSPISGHRSVSWYQQTPGQGLQFLFEYFSETQRNKGNFPGRFSGRQFSNSRSEMNVSTLELGDSALYLCASSLEGPRNQPQHFGDGTRLSIL.

The table lists this clone with many counts. The read is 3 residues too short to cover the CDR3 end, so that end is filled in from the germline J gene. The chain employs TRBV5-4 and TRBJ2-3; 8 nucleotides line up with TRBD2. Germline-derived CDR1 and CDR2 are SGHNT and YYREEE (reference sequence). The CDR3 extends over 15 amino acids. This chain's CDR3 is CASSLSGGPGRTQYF. CDR3 DNA, as far as it was read: TGTGCCAGCAGCTTAAGCGGGGGCCCCGGGCGGACG.

This clone was seen repeatedly, ten times or more. Sequencing ends 3 residues short of the CDR3 end; the germline J gene provides the rest. The gene calls are TRBV30 and TRBJ2-1; D is undetermined. The ends were cut back, 1 base at V and 6 bases at J, with 13 bases in the middle. Germline values: CDR1 GTSNPN, CDR2 SVGIG (reference sequence). CDR3 length equals 14 residues. The CDR3: CAWSDSFSRNEQFF. CDR3 DNA (partial): TGTGCCTGGAGTGATTCCTTTTCGCGCAATGAG.

About this clone: The read falls 3 residues short of the CDR3 end, and the missing part is taken from the germline J gene. V usage is TRBV19 and J usage is TRBJ2-3; 10 positions agree with TRBD2. Germline V gene lookup returns CDR1 LNHDA and CDR2 SQIVND (reference sequence). The CDR3 has 15 amino acids. Trimming cost V 5 bases and J 4 bases; bases outside gene matches: 6. CDR3 sequence reads: CASSPGLAVSDTQYF. The CDR3 bases that were read are TGTGCCAGTAGTCCAGGACTAGCGGTGTCAGATACG.

This clone was seen at least ten times. The missing CDR3 end, 3 residues past where the read stops, is filled in from the germline J gene. The J gene is TRBJ2-3, the V gene TRBV2, with D possibly called TRBD1 or TRBD2 (7 bases each). Germline V lookup: CDR1 SNHLY, CDR2 FYNNEI. CDR3 length: 16 amino acids. The V and J ends lost 1 base and 2 bases respectively, with 13 bases between them. Incomplete CDR3 DNA: TGTGCCAGCAGTGAAGGACAGGGAGGGAACACAGATACG. As protein: CASSEGQGGNTDT. The whole CDR3 region reads CASSEGQGGNTDTQYF.

Comments on this clone: The observed sequence ends 3 residues before the CDR3 terminus, with the missing tail filled in from the germline J gene. The chain links TRBV7-6 to TRBJ2-1; TRBD2 matches 8 bases. Germline values: CDR1 SGHVS, CDR2 FNYEAQ. The CDR3 has 16 residues. With 5 bases clipped from V and 4 bases from J, the junction kept 10 bases outside the gene matches. Partial CDR3 DNA: TGTGCCAGCAGCGGAGGCACTAGCGGAGCGTACAATGAG. Protein: CASSGGTSGAYNE. The CDR3 reads in full as CASSGGTSGAYNEQFF.

The table lists this clone with a few counts. The DNA ends 3 residues before the CDR3 does, and the rest of the CDR3 is filled in from the germline J gene. The chain couples TRBV7-8 to TRBJ2-7, with TRBD1 matching over 7 bases. Germline V lookup: CDR1 SGHVS, CDR2 FQNEAQ. The CDR3 consists of 17 residues. The V segment lost 1 base and the J segment 0 bases; nucleotides outside the gene matches: 9. CDR3 protein: CASSLEGPDRSSYEQYF. The DNA read from the CDR3 is TGTGCCAGCAGCTTAGAGGGACCGGACAGGAGCTCCTACGAG.